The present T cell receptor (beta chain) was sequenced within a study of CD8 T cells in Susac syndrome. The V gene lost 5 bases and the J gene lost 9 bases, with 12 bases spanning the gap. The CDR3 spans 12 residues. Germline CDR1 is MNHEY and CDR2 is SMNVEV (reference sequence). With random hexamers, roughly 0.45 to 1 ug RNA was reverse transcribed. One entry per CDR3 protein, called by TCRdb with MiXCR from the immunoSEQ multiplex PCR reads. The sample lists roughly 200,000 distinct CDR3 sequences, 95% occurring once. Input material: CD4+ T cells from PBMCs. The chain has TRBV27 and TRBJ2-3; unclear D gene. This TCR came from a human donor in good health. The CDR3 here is CASSQFPGTQYF. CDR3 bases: TGTGCCAGCAGTCAATTTCCGGGCACGCAGTATTTT.